This T cell receptor beta chain originates from a study of CXCR3-negative and CXCR3-positive naive CD8 T cells. Comment on this clonotype: The antigen is unknown.

Via 5' RACE with UMI labels, TRB cDNA libraries were prepared. TCRdb re-analyzed the 5' RACE reads; it lists each CDR3 protein once, without DNA. The repertoire table contains over 150,000 distinct CDR3 sequences. The CDR3 has 15 amino acids. Germline V CDR1 and CDR2: MNHEY, SMNVEV (reference sequence). Regarding the study as a whole: Researchers report that CXCR3-positive naive cells carry more hydrophobic TRB CDR3s than CXCR3-negative naive cells.

The clonotype originates from a human donor in good health. Some clones in this sample may be carry-over from other donors' samples. The rearrangement uses TRBV27 and TRBJ2-1; TCRdb calls TRBD2, which cannot be checked without DNA. What was sequenced was naive CXCR3+ CD8+ T cells from blood. Subset: CD45RO-CCR7+CD27+CD95- naive CD8+ T cells expressing CXCR3 (TNR3+). The CDR3 loop reads CASALGTSGGDEQFF.